The T cell receptor beta chain described here comes from a study of T cell repertoires in cytomegalovirus infection. Study-level information: Indications of both CMV infection and matching HLA type were provided by public TCR beta signatures.

A single record per CDR3 protein comes from TCRdb applying MiXCR to the reads. The data hold approximately 180,000 distinct CDR3 sequences, with about a sixth observed a single time. Study findings and constraints: Cumulative public TCR beta family frequency identified carriers of CMV plus the relevant HLA. Ex vivo, HLA-C-restricted CMV-specific TCR beta clonotypes prevailed over the rest of the response.

Of note for this clonotype: The antigen is undetermined.

The sequenced material came from CD8+ T cells from PBMCs. This sequence originates from a human donor in good health (CMV status not recorded). Some clones in this sample may be carry-over from other donors' samples.

DNA of the CDR3: TGTGCCAGCAGGGGCAGACACAATGAGCAGTTCTTC. It encodes CASRGRHNEQFF. The V and J genes are TRBV2 and TRBJ2-1; D gene unclear. In germline, CDR1 is SNHLY, CDR2 FYNNEI. The V end lost 6 bases, the J end lost 5 bases, and 8 bases lay between the germline ends. The CDR3 is 12 amino acids.